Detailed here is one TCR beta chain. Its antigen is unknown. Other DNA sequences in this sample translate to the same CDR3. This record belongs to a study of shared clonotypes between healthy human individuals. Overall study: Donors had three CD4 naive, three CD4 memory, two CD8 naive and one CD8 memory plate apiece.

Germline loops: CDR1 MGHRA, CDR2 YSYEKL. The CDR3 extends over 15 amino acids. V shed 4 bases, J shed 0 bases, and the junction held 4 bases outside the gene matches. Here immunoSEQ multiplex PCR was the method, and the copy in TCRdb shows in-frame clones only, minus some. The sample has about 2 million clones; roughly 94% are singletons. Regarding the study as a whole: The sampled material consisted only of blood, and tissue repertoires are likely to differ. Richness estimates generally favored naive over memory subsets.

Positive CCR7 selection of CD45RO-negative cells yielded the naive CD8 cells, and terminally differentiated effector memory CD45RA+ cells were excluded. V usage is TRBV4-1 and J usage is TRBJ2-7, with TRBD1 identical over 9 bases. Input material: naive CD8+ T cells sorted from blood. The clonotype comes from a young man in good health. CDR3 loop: CASSPRDRDSYEQYF. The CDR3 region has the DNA TGCGCCAGCAGCCCCCGGGACAGGGACTCCTACGAGCAGTACTTC.